Below, one T cell receptor beta chain is given with its context. Its antigen is currently unknown. The data stem from a study of OX40 agonist ivuxolimab in advanced cancers. Some clones are missing from TCRdb's copy, which holds only in-frame ones; the method was immunoSEQ multiplex PCR. The table lists 30,000 to 45,000 clones, more than 85% of them singletons, with less than 25% in the top ten. Overall study findings and caveats: The work left the antigen specificity of expanded peripheral T cells undetermined.

V shed 1 base and J shed 4 bases, with 12 bases lying between them. This CDR3 has 15 amino acids. The V gene's germline CDR1 is LGHNA and CDR2 YSLEER. The receptor's source is an adult with an advanced solid tumor such as melanoma, head and neck, liver or kidney cancer. The chain joins TRBV4-3 to TRBJ2-3; D may be TRBD1 (5 bases). The source material was CD4+ or CD8+ T cells sorted from blood, sampled in a trial of the OX40 agonist ivuxolimab. CDR3 nucleotide sequence: TGCGCCAGCAGCCAAGGTTGGCAGGGCTCAGATACGCAGTATTTT. Its protein is CASSQGWQGSDTQYF.